This T cell receptor (beta chain) was recorded in a study of cytomegalovirus exposure and HLA in healthy donors. As to this clone: Its antigen remains unidentified.

V was cut by 10 bases and J by 4 bases, with 20 bases left in between. This CDR3 is 14 amino acids long. Germline CDR1 reads WNHNN; CDR2 reads SYGVQD (reference sequence). Study results and limitations: Using the classifier, cytomegalovirus status was reportedly diagnosed with high specificity and sensitivity. HLA alleles were associated with around 17,000 TCR beta sequences in a later analysis at 0.05 false discovery rate. For most TCR beta V segments, an earlier analysis put the productive rate at about 90% or about 30% of the time.

60 Vbeta and 13 Jbeta primers were used in PCR. Profiled with immunoSEQ multiplex PCR; TCRdb holds only in-frame clones, not every one. The sample yields 100,000 to 150,000 clones, roughly 85% seen once. The V call is TRBV10-1, the J call TRBJ2-7, with D possibly matching TRBD2 (6 bases). The sequence was obtained from a boy younger than 18 in good health and CMV-seronegative. The sample comprised PBMCs. The CDR3 here is CANLTPGLNYEQYF. In DNA form, the CDR3 reads TGCGCCAACCTTACACCGGGACTGAATTACGAGCAGTACTTC.